This section outlines one T cell receptor (beta chain) sequence together with its context. The target antigen is unknown. CDR3 length: 15 residues. TCRdb reprocessed the 5' RACE reads and stores each CDR3 protein as one record, lacking DNA. This repertoire comprises more than 300,000 distinct CDR3 sequences; its ten largest clones make up around 2.6%. This entry is derived from a study of monozygotic twins with inflammatory bowel disease. General study findings and limits: With inverse Simpson as the measure, TCRbeta diversity was lower in IBD patients than in healthy co-twins. Comparison of concordant versus discordant twins revealed no difference in repertoire similarity, possibly due to limited power. Among IBD patients, fewer clonotypes were shared with others than among healthy twins, especially with disease activity.

The clonotype comes from a human donor with ulcerative colitis or Crohn's disease, or a healthy co-twin of an affected twin (not recorded which). This rearrangement joins TRBV12-3 or TRBV12-4 to TRBJ1-5; checking the TCRdb D call of TRBD1 is not possible without DNA. Sequencing input: blood. Here the CDR3 reads CASSNRDRHNQPQHF.